The clone carrying this TCR beta chain was observed many times. TCRdb processed the 5' RACE reads anew with MiXCR; each CDR3 protein has one entry. This sample carries tens of thousands of distinct CDR3 sequences, 6% to 7% of them seen once, and the ten largest clones take about a fifth. Unmatched junction bases numbered 12, after V lost 5 bases and J lost 7 bases. CDR3 size: 17 residues. The germline CDR1 and CDR2 sequences are LGHNA and YSLEER. This sample was taken from a study of early T cells in non-severe SARS-CoV-2 infection. The V call is TRBV4-3, the J call TRBJ2-1, with 12 bases that match TRBD2. The receptor was derived from an adult who was a healthcare worker with PCR-confirmed SARS-CoV-2 infection or an uninfected control (not recorded which). The input for sequencing was whole blood, taken at baseline. As DNA, the CDR3 is TGCGCCAGCAGCTATGGAGCTAGCGGGGGGGCGGAGAATGAGCAGTTCTTC. Protein sequence: CASSYGASGGAENEQFF.